This T cell receptor beta chain was retrieved from a study of ipilimumab plus nivolumab after autologous stem cell transplantation. Sequencing was performed with immunoSEQ multiplex PCR; in TCRdb, only in-frame clones are kept and a portion is missing. The sample lists around 12,000 clones; more than 65% were seen once. This clone is large (0.1 to 1%) in the sample. Source: PBMCs, taken in a trial of ipilimumab plus nivolumab as post-transplant consolidation. The receptor was isolated from a male donor with multiple myeloma.

CDR3 coding DNA: TGCGCCAGCAGCCCCCTCGGCATAAACTCCTACGAGCAGTACTTC. This codes for CASSPLGINSYEQYF. The chain combines TRBV4-1 with TRBJ2-7; D remains ambiguous. This CDR3 contains 15 residues. V was clipped by 4 bases and J by 0 bases, with 13 bases between them. Germline CDR1 is MGHRA and CDR2 is YSYEKL.